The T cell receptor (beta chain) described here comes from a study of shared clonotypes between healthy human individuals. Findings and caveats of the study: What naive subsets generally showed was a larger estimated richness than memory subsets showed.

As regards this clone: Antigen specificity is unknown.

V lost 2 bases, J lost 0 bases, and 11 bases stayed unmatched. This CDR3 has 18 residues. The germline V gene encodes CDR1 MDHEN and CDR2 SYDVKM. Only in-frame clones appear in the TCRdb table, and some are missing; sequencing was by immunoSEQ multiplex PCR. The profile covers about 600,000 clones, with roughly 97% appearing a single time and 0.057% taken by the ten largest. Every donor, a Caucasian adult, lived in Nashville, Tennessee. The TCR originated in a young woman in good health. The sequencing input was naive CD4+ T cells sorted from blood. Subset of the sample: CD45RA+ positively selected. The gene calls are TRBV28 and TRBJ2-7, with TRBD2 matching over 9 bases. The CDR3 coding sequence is TGTGCCAGCAGTTTAAGGCGTTGGAGCGGGAGGAGCTCCTACGAGCAGTACTTC. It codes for CASSLRRWSGRSSYEQYF.